The 7 T cell receptor beta chains below come from one sample, sequenced in a study of blood T cell repertoires in COVID-19. Libraries were prepared by immunoSEQ multiplex PCR; TCRdb keeps only in-frame clonotypes and omits some of them. The sample has approximately 130,000 clones, roughly three quarters seen once; the top ten hold about 18%. The sequenced material came from peripheral blood. The receptors derive from a man older than 75 with acute or convalescent COVID-19.

This clone appeared once. This chain connects TRBV19 to TRBJ1-2; 9 bases fit TRBD1. The ends lost 6 bases at V and 0 bases at J; junction bases unmatched: 11. Germline-derived CDR1 and CDR2 are LNHDA and SQIVND (reference sequence). The CDR3 consists of 17 residues. CDR3 coding DNA: TGTGCCAGTAGGGCAGACAGGGGGACAAGAGCTAACTATGGCTACACCTTC. It translates to CASRADRGTRANYGYTF.

The chain links TRBV9 to TRBJ2-2; no reliable D call. V was clipped by 0 bases and J by 8 bases, with 11 bases between them. The CDR3 is 14 amino acids. Germline loops: CDR1 SGDLS, CDR2 YYNGEE. In nucleotides, the CDR3 is TGTGCCAGCAGCGTAGGGCAGGCCTCGGGGGAGCTGTTTTTT. It is translated as CASSVGQASGELFF. Combining the CDR3 with reference TRBV9 and TRBJ2-2 gives the whole variable domain DSGVTQTPKHLITATGQRVTLRCSPRSGDLSVYWYQQSLDQGLQFLIQYYNGEERAKGNILERFSAQQFPDLHSELNLSSLELGDSALYFCASSVGQASGELFFGEGSRLTVL.

This clone was observed a handful of times. The chain has TRBV27 and TRBJ2-1, with TRBD1 matching over 9 bases. The germline CDR1 and CDR2 sequences are MNHEY and SMNVEV (reference sequence). The CDR3 totals 15 residues. With V trimmed by 3 bases and J by 6 bases, 6 bases remained unmatched. The chain's CDR3 is CASSFRDRARNEQFF. DNA for the CDR3: TGTGCCAGCAGTTTCCGGGACAGGGCTCGCAATGAGCAGTTCTTC.

This clone was recorded only once. This chain connects TRBV2 to TRBJ2-6, with 7 bases lining up with TRBD1. The germline V gene has CDR1 SNHLY and CDR2 FYNNEI. V dropped 6 bases and J dropped 0; count of bases not matched to a gene: 14. The CDR3 length is 19 residues. CDR3 residues: CASSALGTGAISGANVLTF. The CDR3 DNA reads TGTGCCAGCAGCGCCCTCGGTACAGGGGCTATCTCTGGGGCCAACGTCCTGACTTTC.

The gene calls are TRBV7-2 and TRBJ1-6; TRBD1 aligns across 8 bases. CDR3 size: 15 residues. J was trimmed by 10 bases and V by 6 bases; bases with no gene match: 11. In germline, CDR1 is SGHTA, CDR2 FQGNSA. The CDR3 here is CASSPRTGTGSPLHF. For the CDR3, the DNA is TGTGCCAGCAGTCCACGGACAGGGACGGGCTCACCCCTCCACTTT.

This clone was counted a few times. The CDR3 nucleotides read TGCGCCAGCAGCTTGGCAGGATTCGCTGGAAACACCATATATTTT. Translating gives CASSLAGFAGNTIYF. J is TRBJ1-3 and V is TRBV5-1; D call uncertain. In germline, CDR1 is SGHRS, CDR2 YFSETQ. The CDR3 extends over 15 amino acids. The germline V and J ends were trimmed by 0 bases and 2 bases, with 9 bases remaining between them.

The rearrangement links TRBV10-2 to TRBJ2-7, with D perhaps matching TRBD1 (6 bases). V gave up 3 bases and J gave up 4 bases, with 19 bases separating them. There are 16 residues in the CDR3. Germline V gene sequence: CDR1 WSHSY, CDR2 SAAADI. In DNA form, the CDR3 reads TGCGCCAGCAGTGACCCGTCCCAGGGGAATGTTTACGAGCAGTACTTC. This sequence encodes CASSDPSQGNVYEQYF.